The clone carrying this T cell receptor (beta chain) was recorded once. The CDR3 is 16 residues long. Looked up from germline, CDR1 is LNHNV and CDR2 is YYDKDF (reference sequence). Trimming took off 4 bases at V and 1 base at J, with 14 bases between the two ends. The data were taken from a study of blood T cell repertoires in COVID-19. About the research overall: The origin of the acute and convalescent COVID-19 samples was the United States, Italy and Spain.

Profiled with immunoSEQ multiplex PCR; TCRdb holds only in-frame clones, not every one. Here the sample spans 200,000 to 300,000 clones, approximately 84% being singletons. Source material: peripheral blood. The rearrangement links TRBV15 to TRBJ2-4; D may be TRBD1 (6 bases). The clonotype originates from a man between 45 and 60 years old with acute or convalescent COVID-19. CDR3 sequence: CATSTRGFEAKNIQYF. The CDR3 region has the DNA TGTGCCACCAGCACCAGGGGTTTCGAGGCCAAAAACATTCAGTACTTC.